This T cell receptor beta chain was obtained from a study of T cells after yellow fever vaccination (dated by TCRdb to the late 2010s). For the study in its entirety: The SMART-Seq v4 Ultra Low Input RNA kit was used to prepare libraries from fractions with low cell numbers. To follow T-cell clones before and after primary and booster YFV17D yellow fever vaccination, bulk TCR alpha and beta repertoires were sequenced over time. Two healthy male donors, one aged 18 to 29 and one aged 30 to 39 years, were included in the cohort. Blood was collected at multiple timepoints before and after primary and secondary immunization, and bulk PBMC replicates and cell subsets were isolated.

TCR cDNA was synthesized by 5'RACE template switching, through which a universal primer site and unique molecular identifiers were introduced. Priming for cDNA synthesis came from both the TCR alpha and TCR beta constant segments. Two PCR steps were used to amplify libraries, with sample barcodes and sequencing adapters being added in the second step. Sequencing of libraries was performed on Illumina HiSeq 2500 (2x100 bp) or NovaSeq (2x150 bp). Under the source paper's analysis protocol: MIGEC handled demultiplexing of reads and collapsing into UMI consensus sequences, while MiXCR performed V(D)J alignment. Clonotypes responding to the vaccine were identified with edgeR on replicate PBMC samples, with the criteria of FDR below 0.01 and a log2 fold change above 5 up to day 15. Bulk clonotypes were assigned CD4 or CD8 identity according to which sequenced CD4 or CD8 repertoire held them at higher abundance. Using fastp at Q25 and MiXCR, TCRdb reprocessed the public reads and kept productive beta chains. Each entry merges the rows of one CDR3 protein and shows their most common DNA and genes. TCRdb, not the original authors, processed these V and J calls. This sample lists just under 600,000 distinct CDR3 sequences; about 14% were detected once. The ten largest clones take up more than 12% of the sample.

Beyond this particular receptor, the publication reports: After the booster, most clones that had expanded after primary vaccination were detected again (around 96% of CD4 and around 88% of CD8), suggesting broad maintenance of memory. FACS-sorted repertoires could contain abundant contaminating clonotypes from the bulk population, so computational filtering was required. A small fraction of clonotypes showed up in both the CD4 and CD8 compartments, probably as a result of convergent recombination. The secondary T-cell response was found to be weaker but faster than the primary response, with a peak reached on day 5 rather than on day 15. Only a couple of donors were included in the study, so the extent to which the findings can be generalized is limited.

The treatment or condition label here, explained by the study, means: live attenuated yellow fever vaccine strain. At every blood-draw timepoint, two biological replicates of bulk PBMCs were collected. PBMCs were isolated from peripheral blood using a standard Ficoll-Paque protocol. TriZol was used to extract RNA from bulk PBMCs, from CD4 and CD8 fractions, and from dextramer-positive and dextramer-negative fractions. This clonotype was counted between two and nine times. Its antigen is currently not known. Qualities for individual bases were not recorded, and no much larger clone is one base off. The CDR3 measures 13 amino acids from cysteine to phenylalanine. The retained sequence is limited to the CDR3, 39 bases, with the frame set at the first base. Cut back by 2 bases and 4 bases, the V and J ends lie 8 bases apart. The germline V gene (reference sequence) provides CDR1 DFQATT and CDR2 SNEGSKA.

Sample: PBMCs, taken on the day of the yellow fever booster vaccination. The V and J genes are TRBV20-1 and TRBJ2-2, with no reliable assignment of the D segment. This clonotype was sampled from a man aged 30 to 39 who received the YFV17D yellow fever vaccine. The encoded CDR3 is CSARRLITGELFF. The sequence in DNA is TGCAGTGCTAGAAGACTGATCACCGGGGAGCTGTTTTTT.